The sequence of this T cell receptor (beta chain) was determined in a study of blood T cell repertoires in COVID-19. Study overall: From T cells, B-cell-depleted T cells, or PBMCs came the material, which was cDNA or gDNA.

Germline trimming cut 10 bases from V and 9 bases from J; bases unmatched to any gene: 3. Germline assignment: CDR1 MDHEN and CDR2 SYDVKM. CDR3 length: 13 amino acids. Original processing methods: It was from reference gene primer amplification that nucleated cell counts were estimated. The data were produced by immunoSEQ multiplex PCR, yet TCRdb's version contains in-frame clones alone and is incomplete. V and J calls and clone size are as listed in that table; D and trimming were resolved from the DNA. The profile shows some 39,000 clones, 65% to 80% of them singletons. This sequence was found in an elderly man with acute or convalescent COVID-19. This chain links TRBV28 with TRBJ2-1, with 16 bases matching TRBD2. Sequenced input: peripheral blood. The CDR3 region has the DNA TGTGCCACGGGACTAGCGGGAGGGCGTGAGCAGTTCTTC. Protein sequence: CATGLAGGREQFF.